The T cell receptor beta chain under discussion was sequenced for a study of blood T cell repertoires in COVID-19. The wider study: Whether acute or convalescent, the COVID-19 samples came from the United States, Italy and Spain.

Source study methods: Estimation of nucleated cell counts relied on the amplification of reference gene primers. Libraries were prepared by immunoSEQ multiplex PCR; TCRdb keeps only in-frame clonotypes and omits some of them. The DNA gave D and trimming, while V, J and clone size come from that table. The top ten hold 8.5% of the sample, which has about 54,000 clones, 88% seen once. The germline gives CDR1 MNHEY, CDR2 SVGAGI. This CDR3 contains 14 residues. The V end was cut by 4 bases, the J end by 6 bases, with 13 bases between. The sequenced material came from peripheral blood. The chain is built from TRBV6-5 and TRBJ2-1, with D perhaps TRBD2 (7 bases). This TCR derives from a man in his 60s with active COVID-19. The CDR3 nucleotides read TGTGCCAGCAGTTGGGGGGGGCTTGCCAATGAGCAGTTCTTC. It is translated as CASSWGGLANEQFF.